The 18 T cell receptor beta chains below were found in one sample sequenced in a study of T cell responses to AZD1222 COVID-19 vaccine. TCRdb's table, derived via immunoSEQ multiplex PCR, lists solely in-frame clones and lacks some. The repertoire includes approximately 120,000 clones, about nine tenths of them detected once, and 7.5% sits in the top ten. Material: peripheral blood, obtained on day 0 of AZD1222 vaccination. These TCRs come from an adult in good health.

The chain has TRBV5-1 and TRBJ1-1; tentatively, D is TRBD1 (6 bases). This CDR3 is 13 amino acids long. Between the trimmed V and J ends, which lost 3 bases and 6 bases, there was a span of 12 bases. Germline loops: CDR1 SGHRS, CDR2 YFSETQ. The CDR3 spells CASSSWGRPEAFF. The CDR3, as DNA: TGCGCCAGCAGCTCCTGGGGGCGGCCTGAAGCTTTCTTT.

This chain connects TRBV18 to TRBJ2-6, with TRBD1 as a possible D gene (5 bases). Germline V gene sequence: CDR1 KGHSH, CDR2 LQKENI. The CDR3 has 15 residues. V gave up 6 bases and J gave up 2 bases, with 11 bases separating them. The CDR3 protein is CASSPQGAGANVLTF. As DNA, the CDR3 is TGTGCCAGCTCTCCCCAGGGTGCTGGGGCCAACGTCCTGACTTTC.

The chain has TRBV7-8 and TRBJ2-1; D is possibly TRBD1 or TRBD2 (5 bases each). CDR1 is SGHVS and CDR2 is FQNEAQ in the germline V gene. Trimming removed 2 bases from V and 4 bases from J, with 15 bases in between. The CDR3 runs 16 residues. The CDR3 region has the DNA TGTGCCAGCAGCTTATTGGCTAGCCAGGGTTACAATGAGCAGTTCTTC. Encoded protein: CASSLLASQGYNEQFF.

The J gene is TRBJ2-2, the V gene TRBV7-9; D possibly corresponds to TRBD2 (6 bases). Germline-derived CDR1 and CDR2 are SEHNR and FQNEAQ (reference sequence). Trimming shortened V by 0 bases and J by 8 bases, and 7 bases separated the two germline ends. The CDR3 runs 13 residues. CDR3 nucleotides: TGTGCCAGCAGCTTAGCGCGGGGAGGGGAGCTGTTTTTT. It is translated as CASSLARGGELFF.

The chain couples TRBV28 to TRBJ1-1; TRBD1 might be the D (5 bases). This CDR3 comprises 18 residues. The germline CDR1 and CDR2 sequences are MDHEN and SYDVKM. V lost 3 bases and J 1 base, leaving 21 bases between the germline ends. CDR3 region: CASSLVRAWSKENTEAFF. The CDR3 nucleotides read TGTGCCAGCAGTTTGGTCAGGGCCTGGTCTAAGGAGAACACTGAAGCTTTCTTT.

The chain employs TRBV6-5 and TRBJ1-1; D possibly corresponds to TRBD1 (5 bases). There are 15 residues in the CDR3. Trimming pared 6 bases from V and 4 bases from J, leaving 18 bases between. The germline V gene encodes CDR1 MNHEY and CDR2 SVGAGI. The CDR3 protein is CASRPMDGGGTEAFF. The CDR3 nucleotides are TGTGCCAGCAGGCCCATGGACGGGGGGGGCACTGAAGCTTTCTTT.

J is TRBJ2-3 and V is TRBV15; a weak D match, TRBD2 (6 bases). Germline CDR1 LNHNV, CDR2 YYDKDF (reference sequence). This CDR3 contains 18 residues. V was trimmed by 2 bases and J by 2 bases, leaving 20 bases between them. The CDR3 sequence: CATSRNAGGSGPTDTQYF. Here the CDR3 DNA reads TGTGCCACCAGCAGAAACGCGGGCGGTAGCGGCCCCACAGATACGCAGTATTTT.

The chain has TRBV10-2 and TRBJ2-5; D not certain. Germline loops: CDR1 WSHSY, CDR2 SAAADI. V gave up 6 bases and J gave up 5 bases, with 16 bases separating them. CDR3 length equals 14 residues. CDR3 loop: CASRDPPSEETQYF. CDR3 bases: TGCGCCAGCAGAGATCCCCCTTCGGAGGAGACCCAGTACTTC.

The V gene is TRBV5-8, the J gene TRBJ1-2, with unresolved D. CDR3 length: 12 amino acids. Germline V gives CDR1 SGHTS, CDR2 YDEGEE. V lost 0 bases and J 7 bases, leaving 7 bases between the germline ends. The CDR3 loop is CASSLDYFGYTF. The DNA for the CDR3 is TGTGCCAGCAGCTTGGATTATTTTGGCTACACCTTC.

This sequence joins TRBV3-1 (or the pseudogene TRBV3-2) and TRBJ2-5, with D possibly being TRBD1 (5 bases). Germline CDR1 LGHDT, CDR2 YNNKEL (reference sequence). V was pared by 1 base and J by 2 bases, with 11 bases between. The CDR3 sequence is 15 residues long. The chain's CDR3 is CASSQAMTVQETQYF. For the CDR3, the DNA is TGTGCCAGCAGCCAAGCTATGACAGTTCAAGAGACCCAGTACTTC.

The rearrangement links TRBV9 to TRBJ2-7; TRBD2 aligns across 13 bases. Germline trimming cut 5 bases from V and 7 bases from J; bases unmatched to any gene: 18. Germline CDR1 reads SGDLS; CDR2 reads YYNGEE. The CDR3 spans 18 residues. The CDR3 coding sequence is TGTGCCAGCAGTTTAACTAGCGGGGGGGCCTTCATCTTTGGGGAGCAGTACTTC. Translating it yields CASSLTSGGAFIFGEQYF.

This clone was found once. The V call is TRBV3-1 (or the pseudogene TRBV3-2), the J call TRBJ2-5, with a weak D call TRBD1 (6 bases). V lost 1 base and J 4 bases, leaving 16 bases between the germline ends. This CDR3 is 16 amino acids long. Germline V lookup: CDR1 LGHDT, CDR2 YNNKEL (reference sequence). In DNA form, the CDR3 reads TGTGCCAGCAGCCAAGCCGGGACCGGCAGGGGAGAGACCCAGTACTTC. It codes for CASSQAGTGRGETQYF.

V is TRBV6-4 and J is TRBJ1-1, with D possibly matching TRBD1 (6 bases). The CDR3 runs to 13 residues. Germline CDR1 reads MRHNA; CDR2 reads SNTAGT. Trimming removed 5 bases at V and 5 bases at J, with 12 bases between. CDR3 amino acids: CASSQGQGTEAFF. Here the CDR3 DNA reads TGTGCCAGCAGTCAGGGACAAGGGACTGAAGCTTTCTTT.

CDR3 sequence: CASSPSGRVVYNEQFF. The CDR3, as DNA: TGTGCCAGCAGTCCCAGCGGGAGGGTGGTGTACAATGAGCAGTTCTTC. The rearrangement joins TRBV5-4 to TRBJ2-1; 10 nucleotides agree with TRBD2. The CDR3 runs to 16 residues. CDR1 and CDR2 (germline): SGHNT, YYREEE (reference sequence). Germline trimming cut 5 bases from V and 4 bases from J; bases unmatched to any gene: 9.

The V call is TRBV10-3, the J call TRBJ2-5; unclear D gene. Trimming shortened V by 3 bases and J by 5 bases, and 4 bases separated the two germline ends. This CDR3 is built from 11 residues. Germline-derived CDR1 and CDR2 are ENHRY and SYGVKD. The DNA for the CDR3 is TGTGCCATCAGTGATCGGGAGACCCAGTACTTC. This translates into CAISDRETQYF.

The genes are TRBV6-5 and TRBJ2-5; D assignment may be TRBD1 or TRBD2 (5 bases each). The V end was cut by 6 bases, the J end by 2 bases, with 10 bases between. The CDR3 consists of 13 residues. The V gene's germline CDR1 is MNHEY and CDR2 SVGAGI. The CDR3 DNA reads as TGTGCCAGCAGGGGGACGTCACAAGAGACCCAGTACTTC. Translating it yields CASRGTSQETQYF.

This chain uses TRBV10-2 with TRBJ2-5, with TRBD2 matching 9 bases. Germline V gene sequence: CDR1 WSHSY, CDR2 SAAADI. This CDR3 has 14 amino acids. V trimming: 3 bases; J trimming: 4 bases; junction bases outside the gene matches: 3. The CDR3 bases are TGCGCCAGCAGTGACGTAGCGGGAGCAGAGACCCAGTACTTC. Residues: CASSDVAGAETQYF.

CDR3 nucleotides: TGTGCCAGCAGCCCTCGGCAGGATCCTAACTATGGCTACACCTTC. Its translation is CASSPRQDPNYGYTF. The chain is built from TRBV9 and TRBJ1-2; no clear D gene. CDR3 length: 15 residues. The germline gives CDR1 SGDLS, CDR2 YYNGEE. Trimming pared 4 bases from V and 0 bases from J, leaving 13 bases between.